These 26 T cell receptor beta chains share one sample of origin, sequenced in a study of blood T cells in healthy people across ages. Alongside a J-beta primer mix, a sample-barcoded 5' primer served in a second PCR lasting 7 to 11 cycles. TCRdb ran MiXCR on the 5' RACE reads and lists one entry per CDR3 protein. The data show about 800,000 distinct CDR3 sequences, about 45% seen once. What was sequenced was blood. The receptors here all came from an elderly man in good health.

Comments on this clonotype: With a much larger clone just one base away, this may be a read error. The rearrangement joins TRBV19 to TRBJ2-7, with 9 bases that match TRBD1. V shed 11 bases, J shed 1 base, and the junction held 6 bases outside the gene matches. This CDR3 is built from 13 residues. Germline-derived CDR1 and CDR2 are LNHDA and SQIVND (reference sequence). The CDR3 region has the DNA TGTGCCTGTATGGGACAGGGTTCCTACGAGCAGTACTTC. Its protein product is CACMGQGSYEQYF.

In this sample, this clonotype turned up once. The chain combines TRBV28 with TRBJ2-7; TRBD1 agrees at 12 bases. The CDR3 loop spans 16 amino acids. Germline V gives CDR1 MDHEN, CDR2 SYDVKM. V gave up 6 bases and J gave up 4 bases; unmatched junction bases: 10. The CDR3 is CASRDPPGQGAYEQYF. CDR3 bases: TGTGCCAGCAGGGACCCACCGGGACAGGGGGCGTACGAGCAGTACTTC. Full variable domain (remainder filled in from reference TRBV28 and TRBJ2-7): DVKVTQSSRYLVKRTGEKVFLECVQDMDHENMFWYRQDPGLGLRLIYFSYDVKMKEKGDIPEGYSVSREKKERFSLILESASTNQTSMYLCASRDPPGQGAYEQYFGPGTRLTVT.

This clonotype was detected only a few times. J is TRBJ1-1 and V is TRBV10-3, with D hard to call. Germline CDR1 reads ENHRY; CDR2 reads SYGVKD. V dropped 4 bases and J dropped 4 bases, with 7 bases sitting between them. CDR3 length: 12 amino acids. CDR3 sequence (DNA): TGTGCCATCAGTGGGGAGGGCACTGAAGCTTTCTTT. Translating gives CAISGEGTEAFF.

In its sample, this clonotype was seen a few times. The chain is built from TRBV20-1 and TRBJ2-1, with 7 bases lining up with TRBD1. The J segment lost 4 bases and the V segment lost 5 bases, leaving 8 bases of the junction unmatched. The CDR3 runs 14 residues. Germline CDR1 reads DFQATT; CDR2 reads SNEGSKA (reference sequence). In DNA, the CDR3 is TGCAGTGCTCCGAAGGGGGCAACTTACAATGAGCAGTTCTTC. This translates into CSAPKGATYNEQFF.

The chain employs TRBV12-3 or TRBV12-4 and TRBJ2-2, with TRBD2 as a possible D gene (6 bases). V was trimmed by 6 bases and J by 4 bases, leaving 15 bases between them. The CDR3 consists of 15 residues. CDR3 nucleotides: TGTGCCAGCAGGAAATCGGGAGTGGGCACCGGGGAGCTGTTTTTT. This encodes CASRKSGVGTGELFF.

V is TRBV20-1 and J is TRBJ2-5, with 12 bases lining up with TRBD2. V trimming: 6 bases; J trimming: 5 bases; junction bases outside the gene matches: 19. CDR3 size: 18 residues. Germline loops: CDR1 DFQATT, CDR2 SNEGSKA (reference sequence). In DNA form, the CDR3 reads TGCAGTGCCCCAGACCGTACGTCTAGCGGGGGGGAGGTGGAGACCCAGTACTTC. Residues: CSAPDRTSSGGEVETQYF.

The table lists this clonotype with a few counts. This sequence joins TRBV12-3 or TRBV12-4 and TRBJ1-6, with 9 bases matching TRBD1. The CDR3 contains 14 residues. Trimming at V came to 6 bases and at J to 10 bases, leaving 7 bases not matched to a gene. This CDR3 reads CASRPGTGTSPLHF. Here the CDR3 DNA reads TGTGCCAGCAGGCCCGGGACAGGGACCTCACCCCTCCACTTT.

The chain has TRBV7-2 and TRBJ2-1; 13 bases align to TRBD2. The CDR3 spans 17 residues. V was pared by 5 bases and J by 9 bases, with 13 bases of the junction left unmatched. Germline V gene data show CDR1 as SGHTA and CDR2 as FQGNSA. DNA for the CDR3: TGTGCCAGCAGCACCCCACTAGCGGGAGGGCCAGTCGGTGAGCAGTTCTTC. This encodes CASSTPLAGGPVGEQFF.

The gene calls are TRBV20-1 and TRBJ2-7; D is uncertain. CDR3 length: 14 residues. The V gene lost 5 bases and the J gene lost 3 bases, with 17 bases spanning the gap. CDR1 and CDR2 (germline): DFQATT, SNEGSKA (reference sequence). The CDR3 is CSAHLGRLGYEQYF. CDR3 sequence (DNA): TGCAGTGCTCATTTAGGGCGGCTCGGCTACGAGCAGTACTTC.

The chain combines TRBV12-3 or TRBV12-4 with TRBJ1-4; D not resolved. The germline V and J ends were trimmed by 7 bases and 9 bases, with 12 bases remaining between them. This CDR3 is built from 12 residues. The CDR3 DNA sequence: TGTGCCAGCACCTGGCTGGGTCAAAAACTGTTTTTT. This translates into CASTWLGQKLFF.

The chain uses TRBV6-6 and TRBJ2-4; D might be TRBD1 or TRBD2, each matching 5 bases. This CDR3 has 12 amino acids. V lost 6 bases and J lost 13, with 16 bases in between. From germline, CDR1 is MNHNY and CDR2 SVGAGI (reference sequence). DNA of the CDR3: TGTGCCAGCAGCCAGGGTGAGGGCGGGCAGTACTTC. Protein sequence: CASSQGEGGQYF.

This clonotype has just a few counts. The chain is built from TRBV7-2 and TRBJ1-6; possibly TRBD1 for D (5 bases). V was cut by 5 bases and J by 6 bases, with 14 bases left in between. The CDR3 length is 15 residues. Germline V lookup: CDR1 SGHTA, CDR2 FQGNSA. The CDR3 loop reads CASSLQGGGNSPLHF. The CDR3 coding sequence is TGTGCCAGCAGCCTGCAGGGCGGCGGTAATTCACCCCTCCACTTT. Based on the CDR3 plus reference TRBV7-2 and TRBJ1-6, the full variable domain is GAGVSQSPSNKVTEKGKDVELRCDPISGHTALYWYRQSLGQGLEFLIYFQGNSAPDKSGLPSDRFSAERTGGSVSTLTIQRTQQEDSAVYLCASSLQGGGNSPLHFGNGTRLTVT.

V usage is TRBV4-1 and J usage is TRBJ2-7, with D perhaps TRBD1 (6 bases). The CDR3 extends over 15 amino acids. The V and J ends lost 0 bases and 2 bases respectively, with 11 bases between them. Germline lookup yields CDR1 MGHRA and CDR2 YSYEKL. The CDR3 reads CASSQDLQGAYEQYF. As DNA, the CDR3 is TGCGCCAGCAGCCAAGATCTACAGGGCGCCTACGAGCAGTACTTC.

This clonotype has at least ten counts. CDR3 loop: CATSDGDEQYF. The CDR3 DNA sequence: TGTGCCACCAGTGACGGGGATGAGCAGTACTTC. The rearrangement uses TRBV24-1 and TRBJ2-7; TRBD2 might be the D (5 bases). The V end lost 4 bases, the J end lost 7 bases, and 7 bases lay between the germline ends. The CDR3 extends over 11 amino acids. Germline CDR1 KGHDR, CDR2 SFDVKD.

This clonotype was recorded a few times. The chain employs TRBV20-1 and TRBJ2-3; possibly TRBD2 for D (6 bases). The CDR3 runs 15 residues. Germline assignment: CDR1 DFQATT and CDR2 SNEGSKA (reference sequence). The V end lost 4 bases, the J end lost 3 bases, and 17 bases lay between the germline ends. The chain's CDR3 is CSATSGGSSTDTQYF. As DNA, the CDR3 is TGCAGTGCTACCAGTGGGGGGAGTAGTACAGATACGCAGTATTTT.

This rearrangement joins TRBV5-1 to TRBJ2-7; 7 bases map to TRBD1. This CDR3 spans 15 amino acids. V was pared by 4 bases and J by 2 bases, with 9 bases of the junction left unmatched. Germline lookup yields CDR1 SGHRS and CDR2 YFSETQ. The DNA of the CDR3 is TGCGCCAGCAGCCCGTGGACAGGAAAAACCTACGAGCAGTACTTC. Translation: CASSPWTGKTYEQYF.

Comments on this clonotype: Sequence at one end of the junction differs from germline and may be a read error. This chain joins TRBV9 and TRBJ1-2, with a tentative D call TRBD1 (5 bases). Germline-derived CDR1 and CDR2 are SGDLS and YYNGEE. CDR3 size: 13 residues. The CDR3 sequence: CAGSLDSAYGYTF. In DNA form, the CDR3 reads TGTGCCGGCAGCCTCGACAGCGCCTATGGCTACACATTC. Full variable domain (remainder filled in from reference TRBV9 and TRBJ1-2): DSGVTQTPKHLITATGQRVTLRCSPRSGDLSVYWYQQSLDQGLQFLIQYYNGEERAKGNILERFSAQQFPDLHSELNLSSLELGDSALYFCAGSLDSAYGYTFGSGTRLTVV.

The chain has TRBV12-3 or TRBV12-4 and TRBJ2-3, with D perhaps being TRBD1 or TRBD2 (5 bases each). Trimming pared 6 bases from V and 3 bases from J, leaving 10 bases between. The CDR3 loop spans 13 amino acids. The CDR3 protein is CASRGERTDTQYF. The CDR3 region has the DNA TGTGCCAGCAGAGGGGAGAGAACAGATACGCAGTATTTT.

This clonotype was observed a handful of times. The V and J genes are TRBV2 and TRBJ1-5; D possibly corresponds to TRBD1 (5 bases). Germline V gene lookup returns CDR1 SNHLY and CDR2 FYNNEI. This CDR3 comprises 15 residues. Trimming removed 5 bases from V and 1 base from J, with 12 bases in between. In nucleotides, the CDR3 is TGTGCCAGCAGTCGGGGCCCGCGGAGCAATCAGCCCCAGCATTTT. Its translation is CASSRGPRSNQPQHF.

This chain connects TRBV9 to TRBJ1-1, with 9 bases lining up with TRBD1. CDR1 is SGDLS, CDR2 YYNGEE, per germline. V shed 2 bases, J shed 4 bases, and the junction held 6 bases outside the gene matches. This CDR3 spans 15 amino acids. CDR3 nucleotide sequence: TGTGCCAGCAGCGTGGCGACAGGGGGTGGCACTGAAGCTTTCTTT. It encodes CASSVATGGGTEAFF.

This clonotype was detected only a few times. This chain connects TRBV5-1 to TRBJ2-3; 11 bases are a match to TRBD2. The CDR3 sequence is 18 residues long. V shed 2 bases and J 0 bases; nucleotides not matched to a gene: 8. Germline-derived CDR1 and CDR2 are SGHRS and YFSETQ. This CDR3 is CASSFRPGLAASTDTQYF. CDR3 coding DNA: TGCGCCAGCAGCTTCAGACCGGGACTAGCGGCTAGCACAGATACGCAGTATTTT.

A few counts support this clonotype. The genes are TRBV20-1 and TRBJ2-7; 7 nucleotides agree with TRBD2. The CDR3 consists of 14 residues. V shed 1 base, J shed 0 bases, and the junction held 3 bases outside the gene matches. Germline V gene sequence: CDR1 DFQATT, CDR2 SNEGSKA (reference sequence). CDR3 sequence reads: CSARGGRDSYEQYF. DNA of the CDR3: TGCAGTGCTAGAGGCGGGAGAGACTCCTACGAGCAGTACTTC.

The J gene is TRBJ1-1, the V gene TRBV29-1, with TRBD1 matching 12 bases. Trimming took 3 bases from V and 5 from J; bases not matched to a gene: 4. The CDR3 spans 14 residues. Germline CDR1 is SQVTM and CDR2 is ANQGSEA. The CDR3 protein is CSVDRDRGPTEAFF. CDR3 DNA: TGCAGCGTTGATAGGGACAGGGGGCCTACTGAAGCTTTCTTT.

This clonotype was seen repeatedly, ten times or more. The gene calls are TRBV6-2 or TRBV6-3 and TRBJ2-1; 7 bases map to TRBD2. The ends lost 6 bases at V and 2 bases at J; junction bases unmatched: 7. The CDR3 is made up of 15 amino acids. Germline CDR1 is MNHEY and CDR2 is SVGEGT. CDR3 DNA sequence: TGTGCCAGCAGCCAACGGGGGGAAGCCTACAATGAGCAGTTCTTC. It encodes CASSQRGEAYNEQFF.

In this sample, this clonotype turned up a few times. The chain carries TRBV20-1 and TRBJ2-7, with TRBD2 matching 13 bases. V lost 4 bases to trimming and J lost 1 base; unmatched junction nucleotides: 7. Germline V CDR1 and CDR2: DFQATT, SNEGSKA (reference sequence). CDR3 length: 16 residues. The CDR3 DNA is TGCAGTGCTAAGGGACTAGCGGGAAGGCCTTCCTACGAGCAGTACTTC. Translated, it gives CSAKGLAGRPSYEQYF.

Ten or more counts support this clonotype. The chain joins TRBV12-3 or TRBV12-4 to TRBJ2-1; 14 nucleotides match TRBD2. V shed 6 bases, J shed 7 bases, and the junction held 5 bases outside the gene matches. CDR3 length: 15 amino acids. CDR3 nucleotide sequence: TGTGCCAGCAGACGGACTAGCGGGAGGTGGAATGAGCAGTTCTTC. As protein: CASRRTSGRWNEQFF.